This T cell receptor beta chain comes out of a study of cytomegalovirus exposure and HLA in healthy donors. Study-level findings and limits: Clusters of TCRs from the first cohort tended to co-occur in the approximately 120 validation repertoires (as a later analysis found). In vitro checks showed that three CMV-associated chains really do target CMV antigens. The authors enumerated 180 or so TCR beta chains as linked to cytomegalovirus.

Libraries were prepared by immunoSEQ multiplex PCR; TCRdb keeps only in-frame clonotypes and omits some of them. The table has 200,000 or so clones, 80% to 95% seen once. There are 11 residues in the CDR3. V was trimmed by 10 bases and J by 2 bases, leaving 3 bases between them. Germline loops: CDR1 SNHLY, CDR2 FYNNEI. The donors formed part of the approximately 120-subject validation cohort, distinct from the roughly 700-subject first cohort. A word on this clone: The antigen remains unidentified.

This receptor was taken from a woman aged 18-29 years in good health and CMV-seronegative. Sequencing was done on a sample of PBMCs. This chain connects TRBV2 to TRBJ2-6; D gene uncertain. CDR3 DNA: TGTGCCATCACTGGGGCCAACGTCCTGACTTTC. Encoded protein: CAITGANVLTF.